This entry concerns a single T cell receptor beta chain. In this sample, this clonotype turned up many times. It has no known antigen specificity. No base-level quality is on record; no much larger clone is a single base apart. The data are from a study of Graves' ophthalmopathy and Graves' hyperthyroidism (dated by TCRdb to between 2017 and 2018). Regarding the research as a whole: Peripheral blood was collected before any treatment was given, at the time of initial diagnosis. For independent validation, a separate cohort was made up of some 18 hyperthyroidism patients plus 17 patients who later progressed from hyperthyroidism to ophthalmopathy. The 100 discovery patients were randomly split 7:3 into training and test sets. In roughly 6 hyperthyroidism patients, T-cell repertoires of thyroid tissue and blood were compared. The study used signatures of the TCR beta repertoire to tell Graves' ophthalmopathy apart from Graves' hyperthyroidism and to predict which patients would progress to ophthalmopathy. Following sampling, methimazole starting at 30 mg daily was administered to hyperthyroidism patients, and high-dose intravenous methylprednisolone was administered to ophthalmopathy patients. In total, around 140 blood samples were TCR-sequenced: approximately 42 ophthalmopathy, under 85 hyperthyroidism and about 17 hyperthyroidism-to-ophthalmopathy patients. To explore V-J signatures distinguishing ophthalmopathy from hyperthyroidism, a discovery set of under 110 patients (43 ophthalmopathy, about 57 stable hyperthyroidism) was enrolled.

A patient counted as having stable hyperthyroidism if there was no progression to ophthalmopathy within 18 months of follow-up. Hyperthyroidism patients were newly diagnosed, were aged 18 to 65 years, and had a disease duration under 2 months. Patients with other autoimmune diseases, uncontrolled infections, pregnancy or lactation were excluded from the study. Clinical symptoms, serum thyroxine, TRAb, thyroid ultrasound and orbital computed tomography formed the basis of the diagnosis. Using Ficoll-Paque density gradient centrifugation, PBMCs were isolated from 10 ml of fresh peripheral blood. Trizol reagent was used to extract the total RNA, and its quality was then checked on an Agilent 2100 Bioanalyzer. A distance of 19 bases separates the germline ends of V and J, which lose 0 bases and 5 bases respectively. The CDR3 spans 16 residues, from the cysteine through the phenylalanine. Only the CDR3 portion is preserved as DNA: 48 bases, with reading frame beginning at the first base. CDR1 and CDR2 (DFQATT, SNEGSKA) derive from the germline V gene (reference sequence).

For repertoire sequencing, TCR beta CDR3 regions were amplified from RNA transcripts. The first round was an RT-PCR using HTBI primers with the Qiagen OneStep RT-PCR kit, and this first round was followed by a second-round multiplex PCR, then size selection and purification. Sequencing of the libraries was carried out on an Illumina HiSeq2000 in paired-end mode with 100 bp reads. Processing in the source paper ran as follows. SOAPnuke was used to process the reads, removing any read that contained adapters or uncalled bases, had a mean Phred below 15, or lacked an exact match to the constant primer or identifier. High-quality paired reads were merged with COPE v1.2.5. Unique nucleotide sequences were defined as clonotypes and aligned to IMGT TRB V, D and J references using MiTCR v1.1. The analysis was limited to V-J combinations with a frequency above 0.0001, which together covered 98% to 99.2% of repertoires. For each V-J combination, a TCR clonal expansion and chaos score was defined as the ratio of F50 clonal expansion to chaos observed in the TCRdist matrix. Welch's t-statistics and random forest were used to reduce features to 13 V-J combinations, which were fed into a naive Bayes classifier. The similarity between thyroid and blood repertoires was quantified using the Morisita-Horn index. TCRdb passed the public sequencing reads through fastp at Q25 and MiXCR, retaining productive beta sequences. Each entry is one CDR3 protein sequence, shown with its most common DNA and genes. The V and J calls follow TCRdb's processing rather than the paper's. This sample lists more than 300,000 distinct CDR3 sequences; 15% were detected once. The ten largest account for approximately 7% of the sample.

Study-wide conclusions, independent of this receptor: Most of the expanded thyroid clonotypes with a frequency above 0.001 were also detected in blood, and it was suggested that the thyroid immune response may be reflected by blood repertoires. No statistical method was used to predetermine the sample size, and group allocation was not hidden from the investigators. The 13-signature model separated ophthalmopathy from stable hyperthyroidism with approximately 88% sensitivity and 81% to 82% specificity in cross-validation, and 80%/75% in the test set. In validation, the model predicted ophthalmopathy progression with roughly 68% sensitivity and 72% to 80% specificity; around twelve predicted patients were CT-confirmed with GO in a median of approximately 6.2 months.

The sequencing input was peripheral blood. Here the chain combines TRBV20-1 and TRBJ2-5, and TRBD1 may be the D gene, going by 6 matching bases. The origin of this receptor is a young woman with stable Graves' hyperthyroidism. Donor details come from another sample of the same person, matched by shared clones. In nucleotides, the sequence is TGCAGTGCTAGAGATCTACAGACCAGGGGCGGGGAGACCCAGTACTTC. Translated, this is CSARDLQTRGGETQYF.